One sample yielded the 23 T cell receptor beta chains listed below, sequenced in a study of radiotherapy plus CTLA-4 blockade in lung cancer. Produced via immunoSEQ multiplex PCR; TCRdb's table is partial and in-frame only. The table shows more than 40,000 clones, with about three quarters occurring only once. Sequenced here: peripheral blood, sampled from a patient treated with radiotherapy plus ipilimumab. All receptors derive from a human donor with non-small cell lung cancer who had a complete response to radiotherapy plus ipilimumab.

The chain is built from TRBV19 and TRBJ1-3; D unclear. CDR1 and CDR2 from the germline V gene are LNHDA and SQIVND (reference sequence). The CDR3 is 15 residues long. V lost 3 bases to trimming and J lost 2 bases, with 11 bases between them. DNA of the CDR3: TGTGCCAGTAGTATCGTTGGCGGAACTGGAAACACCATATATTTT. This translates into CASSIVGGTGNTIYF.

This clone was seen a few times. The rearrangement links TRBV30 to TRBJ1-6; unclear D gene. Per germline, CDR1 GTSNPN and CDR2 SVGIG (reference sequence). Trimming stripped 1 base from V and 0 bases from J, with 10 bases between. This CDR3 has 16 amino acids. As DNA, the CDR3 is TGTGCCTGGAGTGGGGGAGTATACTCCTATAATTCACCCCTCCACTTT. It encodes CAWSGGVYSYNSPLHF.

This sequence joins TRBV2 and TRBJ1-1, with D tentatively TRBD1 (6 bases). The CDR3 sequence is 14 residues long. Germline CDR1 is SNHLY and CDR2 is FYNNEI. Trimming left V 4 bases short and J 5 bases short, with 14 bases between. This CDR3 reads CASSAPRGRTEAFF. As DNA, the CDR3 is TGTGCCAGCAGTGCCCCCAGGGGTAGAACTGAAGCTTTCTTT.

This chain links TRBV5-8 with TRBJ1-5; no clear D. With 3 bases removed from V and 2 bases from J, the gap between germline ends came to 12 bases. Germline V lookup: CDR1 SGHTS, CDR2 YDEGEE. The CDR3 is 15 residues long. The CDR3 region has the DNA TGTGCCAGCAGCTCGGGTGGTCTTCGCAATCAGCCCCAGCATTTT. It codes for CASSSGGLRNQPQHF.

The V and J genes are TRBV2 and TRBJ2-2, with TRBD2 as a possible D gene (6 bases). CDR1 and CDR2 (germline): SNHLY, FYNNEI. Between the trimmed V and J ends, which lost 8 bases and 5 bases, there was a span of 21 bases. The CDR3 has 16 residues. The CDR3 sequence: CASRTGTPIGTGELFF. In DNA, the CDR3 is TGTGCCAGCCGGACCGGGACTCCGATTGGAACCGGGGAGCTGTTTTTT. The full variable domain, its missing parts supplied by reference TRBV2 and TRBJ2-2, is EPEVTQTPSHQVTQMGQEVILRCVPISNHLYFYWYRQILGQKVEFLVSFYNNEISEKSEIFDDQFSVERPDGSNFTLKIRSTKLEDSAMYFCASRTGTPIGTGELFFGEGSRLTVL.

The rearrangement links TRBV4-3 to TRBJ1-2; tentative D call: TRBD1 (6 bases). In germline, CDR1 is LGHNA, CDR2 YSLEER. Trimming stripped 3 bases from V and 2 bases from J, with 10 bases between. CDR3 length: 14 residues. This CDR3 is CASSHGDRNYGYTF. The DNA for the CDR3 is TGCGCCAGCAGCCACGGAGACAGGAACTATGGCTACACCTTC.

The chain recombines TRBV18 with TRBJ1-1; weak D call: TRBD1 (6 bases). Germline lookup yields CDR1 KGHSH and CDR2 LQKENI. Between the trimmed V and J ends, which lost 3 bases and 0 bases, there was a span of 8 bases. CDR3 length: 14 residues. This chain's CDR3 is CASSPQGMNTEAFF. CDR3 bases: TGTGCCAGCTCACCGCAGGGGATGAACACTGAAGCTTTCTTT. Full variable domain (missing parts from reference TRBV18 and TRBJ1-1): NAGVMQNPRHLVRRRGQEARLRCSPMKGHSHVYWYRQLPEEGLKFMVYLQKENIIDESGMPKERFSAEFPKEGPSILRIQQVVRGDSAAYFCASSPQGMNTEAFFGQGTRLTVV.

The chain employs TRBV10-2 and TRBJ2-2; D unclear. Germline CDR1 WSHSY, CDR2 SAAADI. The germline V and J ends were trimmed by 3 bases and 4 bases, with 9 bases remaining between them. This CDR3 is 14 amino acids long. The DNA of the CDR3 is TGCGCCAGCAGTGACCCCGGAGTCACCGGGGAGCTGTTTTTT. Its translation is CASSDPGVTGELFF.

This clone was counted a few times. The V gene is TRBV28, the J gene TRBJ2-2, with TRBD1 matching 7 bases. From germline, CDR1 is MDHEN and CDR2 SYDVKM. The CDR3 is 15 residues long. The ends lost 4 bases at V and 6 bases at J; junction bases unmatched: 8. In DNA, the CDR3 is TGTGCCAGCAGTTACAGGGGTCGTCTCGCCGGGGAGCTGTTTTTT. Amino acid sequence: CASSYRGRLAGELFF.

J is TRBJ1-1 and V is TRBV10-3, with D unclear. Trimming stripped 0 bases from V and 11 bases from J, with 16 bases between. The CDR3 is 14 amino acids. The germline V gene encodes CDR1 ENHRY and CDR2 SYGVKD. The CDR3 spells CAISESGRAVRAFF. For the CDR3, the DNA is TGTGCCATCAGTGAGTCAGGGCGGGCAGTTCGGGCTTTCTTT.

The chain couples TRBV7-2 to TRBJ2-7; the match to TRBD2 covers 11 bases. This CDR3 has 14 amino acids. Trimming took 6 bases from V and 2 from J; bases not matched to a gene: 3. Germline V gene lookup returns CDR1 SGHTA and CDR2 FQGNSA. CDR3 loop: CASRFSGGAYEQYF. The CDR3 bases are TGTGCCAGCAGGTTTAGCGGGGGGGCCTACGAGCAGTACTTC. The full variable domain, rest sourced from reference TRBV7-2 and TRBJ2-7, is GAGVSQSPSNKVTEKGKDVELRCDPISGHTALYWYRQSLGQGLEFLIYFQGNSAPDKSGLPSDRFSAERTGGSVSTLTIQRTQQEDSAVYLCASRFSGGAYEQYFGPGTRLTVT.

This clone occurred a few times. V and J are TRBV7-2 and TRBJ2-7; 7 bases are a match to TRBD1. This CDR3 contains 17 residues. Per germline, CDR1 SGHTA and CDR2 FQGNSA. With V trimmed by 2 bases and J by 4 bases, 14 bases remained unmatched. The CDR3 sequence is CASSLYLPRQGEYEQYF. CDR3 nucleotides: TGTGCCAGCAGCTTATACCTCCCGCGACAGGGAGAGTACGAGCAGTACTTC.

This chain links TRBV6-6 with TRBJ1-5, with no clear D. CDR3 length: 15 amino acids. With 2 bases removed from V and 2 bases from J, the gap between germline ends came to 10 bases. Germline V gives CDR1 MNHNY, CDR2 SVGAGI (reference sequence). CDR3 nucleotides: TGTGCCAGCAGTTACGGGCGGGGTGGCAATCAGCCCCAGCATTTT. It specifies CASSYGRGGNQPQHF.

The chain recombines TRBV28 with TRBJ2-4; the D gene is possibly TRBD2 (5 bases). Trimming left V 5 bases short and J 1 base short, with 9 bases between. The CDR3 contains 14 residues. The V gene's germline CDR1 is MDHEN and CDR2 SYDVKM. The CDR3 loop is CASSALAAKNIQYF. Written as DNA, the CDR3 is TGTGCCAGCAGTGCGCTAGCTGCCAAAAACATTCAGTACTTC.

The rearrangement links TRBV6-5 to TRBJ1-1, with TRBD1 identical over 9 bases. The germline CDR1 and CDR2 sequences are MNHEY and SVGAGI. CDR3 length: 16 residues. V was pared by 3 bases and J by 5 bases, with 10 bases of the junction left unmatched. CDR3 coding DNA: TGTGCCAGCAGTTATATACTCGGGACAGGGAGGACTGAAGCTTTCTTT. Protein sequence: CASSYILGTGRTEAFF.

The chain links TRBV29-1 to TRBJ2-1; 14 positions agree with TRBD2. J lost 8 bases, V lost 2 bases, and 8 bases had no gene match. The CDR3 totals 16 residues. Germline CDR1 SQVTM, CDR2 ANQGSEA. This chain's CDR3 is CSVERDWGLAGDEQFF. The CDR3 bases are TGCAGCGTTGAAAGGGACTGGGGACTAGCGGGGGATGAGCAGTTCTTC.

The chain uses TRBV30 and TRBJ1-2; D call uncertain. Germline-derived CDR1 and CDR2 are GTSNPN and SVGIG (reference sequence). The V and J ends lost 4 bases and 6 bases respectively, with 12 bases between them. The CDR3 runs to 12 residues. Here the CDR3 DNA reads TGTGCCTGGATAGCATTAGGTGATGGCTACACCTTC. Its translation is CAWIALGDGYTF. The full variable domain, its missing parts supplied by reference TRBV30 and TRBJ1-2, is SQTIHQWPATLVQPVGSPLSLECTVEGTSNPNLYWYRQAAGRGLQLLFYSVGIGQISSEVPQNLSASRPQDRQFILSSKKLLLSDSGFYLCAWIALGDGYTFGSGTRLTVV.

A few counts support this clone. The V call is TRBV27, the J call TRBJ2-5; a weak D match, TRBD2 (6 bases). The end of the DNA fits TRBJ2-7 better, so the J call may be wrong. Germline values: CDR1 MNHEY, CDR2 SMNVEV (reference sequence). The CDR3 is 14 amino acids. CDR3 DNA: TGTGCCAGCAGTTTATGGGGGGATCGGTACGAGCAGTACTTC. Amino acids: CASSLWGDRYEQYF.

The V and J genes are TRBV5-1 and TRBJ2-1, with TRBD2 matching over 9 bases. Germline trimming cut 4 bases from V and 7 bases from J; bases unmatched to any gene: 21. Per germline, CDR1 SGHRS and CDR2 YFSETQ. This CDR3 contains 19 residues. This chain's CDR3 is CASSLGTSWYMGSHNEQFF. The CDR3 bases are TGCGCCAGCAGCCTGGGGACTAGCTGGTACATGGGGTCACATAATGAGCAGTTCTTC.

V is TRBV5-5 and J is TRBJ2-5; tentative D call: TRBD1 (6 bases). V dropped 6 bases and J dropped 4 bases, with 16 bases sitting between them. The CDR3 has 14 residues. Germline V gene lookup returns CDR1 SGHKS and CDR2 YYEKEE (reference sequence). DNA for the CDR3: TGTGCCAGCACCCAGGGGACCGGTGGAGAGACCCAGTACTTC. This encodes CASTQGTGGETQYF. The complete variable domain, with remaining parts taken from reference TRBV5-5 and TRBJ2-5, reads DAGVTQSPTHLIKTRGQQVTLRCSPISGHKSVSWYQQVLGQGPQFIFQYYEKEERGRGNFPDRFSARQFPNYSSELNVNALLLGDSALYLCASTQGTGGETQYFGPGTRLLVL.

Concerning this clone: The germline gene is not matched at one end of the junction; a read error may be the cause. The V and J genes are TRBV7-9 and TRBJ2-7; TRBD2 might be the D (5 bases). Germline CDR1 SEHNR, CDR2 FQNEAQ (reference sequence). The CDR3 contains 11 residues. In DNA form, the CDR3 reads TGTGCCAGCAGCTTAGAAGGAGGCAAGAACTTC. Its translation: CASSLEGGKNF.

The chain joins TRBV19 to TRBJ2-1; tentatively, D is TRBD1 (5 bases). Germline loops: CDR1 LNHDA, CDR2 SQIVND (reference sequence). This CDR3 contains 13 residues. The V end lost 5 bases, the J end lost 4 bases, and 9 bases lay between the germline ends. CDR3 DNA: TGTGCCAGTAGTCCGGACATATACAATGAGCAGTTCTTC. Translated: CASSPDIYNEQFF. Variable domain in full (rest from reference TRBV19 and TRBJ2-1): DGGITQSPKYLFRKEGQNVTLSCEQNLNHDAMYWYRQDPGQGLRLIYYSQIVNDFQKGDIAEGYSVSREKKESFPLTVTSAQKNPTAFYLCASSPDIYNEQFFGPGTRLTVL.

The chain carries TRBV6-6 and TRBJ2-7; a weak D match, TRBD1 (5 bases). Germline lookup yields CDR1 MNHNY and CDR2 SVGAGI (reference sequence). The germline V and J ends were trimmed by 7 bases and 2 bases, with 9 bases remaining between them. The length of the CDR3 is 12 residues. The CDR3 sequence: CASTDKTYEQYF. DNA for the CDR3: TGTGCCAGCACGGACAAGACCTACGAGCAGTACTTC.